The clone carrying this T cell receptor beta chain was observed once. Its target is unknown. The data originate from a study of shared clonotypes between healthy human individuals. Study details: The study drew on two women and three men aged 18 to 49 as donors.

Study-wide points: Rarefaction showed sorted-subset sequencing was incomplete despite large depth. Blood was the sole source, and tissue repertoires probably differ.

Profiled with immunoSEQ multiplex PCR; TCRdb holds only in-frame clones, not every one. The sample lists approximately 2.1 million clones; 85% to 95% were seen once. The investigators split CD4+ cells into a CD45RA+ naive subset and a CD45RA-negative memory subset. V was clipped by 3 bases and J by 2 bases; unmatched bases: 7. The CDR3 sequence is 16 residues long. Germline V lookup: CDR1 SGHTA, CDR2 FQGNSA. Sequencing was done on a sample of naive CD4+ T cells from PBMCs. Regarding subset: CD45RA+ positively selected. This clonotype was sampled from a man aged 18 to 29 in good health. Some clones in this sample may be carry-over from other donors' samples. The V and J genes are TRBV7-2 and TRBJ2-5, with TRBD2 matching 9 bases. Here the CDR3 reads CASSFSGLAGQETQYF. The CDR3 DNA reads as TGTGCCAGCAGCTTCTCAGGTCTAGCGGGACAAGAGACCCAGTACTTC.